This record looks at one T cell receptor beta chain sequence and its context. As yet, its antigen is unknown. Unique molecular identifiers were in the cDNA, with template-switch universal primer binding. TCRdb recomputed calls from the 5' RACE reads with MiXCR, one row per CDR3 protein. This sample carries 1.5 million to 2 million distinct CDR3 sequences, about 32% of them seen once, and the ten largest clones take about 0.25%. This record belongs to a study of identical twins. Study observations and caveats: In beta out-of-frame sequences, the excess sharing between twins was weaker. It was possible that invariant MAIT and iNKT cells partly confounded the zero-insertion analyses.

This TCR was recovered from a newborn girl in good health. The source material was cord blood.

The CDR3 protein is CASSQVPVSGANVLTF. CDR3 sequence (DNA): TGTGCCAGCAGCCAAGTCCCGGTTTCTGGGGCCAACGTCCTGACTTTC. The chain employs TRBV3-1 and TRBJ2-6; D is uncertain. V was cut by 1 base and J by 1 base, with 8 bases left in between. This CDR3 spans 16 amino acids. Germline assignment: CDR1 LGHDT and CDR2 YNNKEL (reference sequence).